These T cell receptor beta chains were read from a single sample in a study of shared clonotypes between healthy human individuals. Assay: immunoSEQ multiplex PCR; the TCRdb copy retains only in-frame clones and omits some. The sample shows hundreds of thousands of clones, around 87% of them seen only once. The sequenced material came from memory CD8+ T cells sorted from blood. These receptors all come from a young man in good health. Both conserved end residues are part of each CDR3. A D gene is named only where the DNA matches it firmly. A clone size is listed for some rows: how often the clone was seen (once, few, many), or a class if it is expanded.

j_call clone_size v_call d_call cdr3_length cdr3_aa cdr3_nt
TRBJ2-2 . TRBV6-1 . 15 CASTPYLSNTGELFF TGTGCCAGCACCCCATACCTTTCGAACACCGGGGAGCTGTTTTTT
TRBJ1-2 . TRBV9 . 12 CASSVADDGYTF TGTGCCAGCAGCGTAGCAGACGATGGCTACACCTTC
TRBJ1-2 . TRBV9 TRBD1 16 CASSVVPGTGSHGYTF TGTGCCAGCAGCGTAGTCCCCGGGACAGGGTCTCATGGCTACACCTTC
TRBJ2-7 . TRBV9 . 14 CASSPQSGSYEQYF TGTGCCAGCAGCCCACAATCAGGGTCCTACGAGCAGTACTTC
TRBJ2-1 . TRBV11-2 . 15 CASSLEGGVANEQFF TGTGCCAGCAGCTTAGAGGGGGGAGTGGCCAATGAGCAGTTCTTC
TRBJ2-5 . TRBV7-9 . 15 CASSSRTPAGETQYF TGTGCCAGCAGCTCACGGACTCCGGCGGGGGAGACCCAGTACTTC
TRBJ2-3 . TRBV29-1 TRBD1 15 CSVARPGTGTDTQYF TGCAGCGTTGCACGTCCGGGGACAGGCACAGATACGCAGTATTTT
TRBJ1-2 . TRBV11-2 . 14 CASSLGGSPYGYTF TGTGCCAGCAGCTTAGGGGGCAGCCCATATGGCTACACCTTC
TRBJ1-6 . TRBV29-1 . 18 CSPVEWTPWGSYNSPLHF TGCAGCCCGGTTGAGTGGACCCCCTGGGGCTCCTATAATTCACCCCTCCACTTT
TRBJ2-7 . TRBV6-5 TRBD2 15 CASSYGLAGSYEQYF TGTGCCAGCAGTTACGGACTAGCGGGGTCCTACGAGCAGTACTTC
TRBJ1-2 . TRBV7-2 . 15 CASSLSSGANYGYTF TGTGCCAGCAGCTTAAGTTCAGGGGCTAACTATGGCTACACCTTC
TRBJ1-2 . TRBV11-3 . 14 CASSPDRIGYGYTF TGTGCCAGCAGTCCCGACAGGATCGGGTATGGCTACACCTTC
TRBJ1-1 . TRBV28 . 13 CASSPGTGTEAFF TGTGCCAGCAGCCCAGGAACAGGAACTGAAGCTTTCTTT
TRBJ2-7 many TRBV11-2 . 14 CASSPGGHSYEQYF TGTGCCAGCAGCCCCGGGGGGCACTCCTACGAGCAGTACTTC
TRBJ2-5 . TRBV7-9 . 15 CASSPGPHSGETQYF TGTGCCAGCAGCCCCGGGCCCCACTCAGGAGAGACCCAGTACTTC